One and the same sample provided the 2 T cell receptor beta chains below, sequenced in a study of cytomegalovirus exposure and HLA in healthy donors. With 60 Vbeta and 13 Jbeta primers, the PCR was carried out. The table came from immunoSEQ multiplex PCR; TCRdb's copy has only in-frame clones and leaves some out. The sample lists over 150,000 clones, about 77% occurring once. Sequenced input: PBMCs. The source of these receptors is a male donor in good health and CMV-seropositive.

This clone was observed once. V and J are TRBV6-5 and TRBJ2-3; 10 nucleotides line up with TRBD2. The germline gives CDR1 MNHEY, CDR2 SVGAGI. The length of the CDR3 is 15 residues. Trimming removed 6 bases from V and 5 bases from J; junction bases left unmatched: 8. The CDR3 DNA is TGTGCCAGCAGCCTTAGCGGGGGGCCACAAGATACGCAGTATTTT. It codes for CASSLSGGPQDTQYF.

The V and J genes are TRBV6-6 and TRBJ1-5; weak D call: TRBD1 (5 bases). The germline V gene has CDR1 MNHNY and CDR2 SVGAGI (reference sequence). The V end was cut by 10 bases, the J end by 3 bases, with 19 bases between. This CDR3 has 15 amino acids. The CDR3 is CATWVEGRANQPQHF. CDR3 nucleotides: TGTGCCACCTGGGTGGAGGGGAGGGCCAATCAGCCCCAGCATTTT.